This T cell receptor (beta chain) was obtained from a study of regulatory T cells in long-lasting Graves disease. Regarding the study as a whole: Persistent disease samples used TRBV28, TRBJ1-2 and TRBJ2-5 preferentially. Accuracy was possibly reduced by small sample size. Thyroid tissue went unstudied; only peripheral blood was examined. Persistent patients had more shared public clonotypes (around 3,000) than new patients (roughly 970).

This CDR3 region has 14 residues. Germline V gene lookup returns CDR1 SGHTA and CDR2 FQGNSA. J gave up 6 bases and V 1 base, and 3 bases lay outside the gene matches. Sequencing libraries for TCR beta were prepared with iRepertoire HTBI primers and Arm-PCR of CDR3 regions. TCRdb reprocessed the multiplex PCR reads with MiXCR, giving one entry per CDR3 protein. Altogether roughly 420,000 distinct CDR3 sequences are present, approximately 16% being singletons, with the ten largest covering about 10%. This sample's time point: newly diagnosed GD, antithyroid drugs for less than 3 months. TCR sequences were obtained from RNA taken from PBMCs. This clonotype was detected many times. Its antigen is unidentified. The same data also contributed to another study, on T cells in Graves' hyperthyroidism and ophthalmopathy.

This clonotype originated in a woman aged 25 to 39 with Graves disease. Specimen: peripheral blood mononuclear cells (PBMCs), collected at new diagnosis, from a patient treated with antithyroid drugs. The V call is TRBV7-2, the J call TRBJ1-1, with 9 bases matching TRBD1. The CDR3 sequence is CASSLVTGGAEAFF. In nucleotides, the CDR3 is TGTGCCAGCAGCTTAGTGACAGGGGGTGCTGAAGCTTTCTTT.